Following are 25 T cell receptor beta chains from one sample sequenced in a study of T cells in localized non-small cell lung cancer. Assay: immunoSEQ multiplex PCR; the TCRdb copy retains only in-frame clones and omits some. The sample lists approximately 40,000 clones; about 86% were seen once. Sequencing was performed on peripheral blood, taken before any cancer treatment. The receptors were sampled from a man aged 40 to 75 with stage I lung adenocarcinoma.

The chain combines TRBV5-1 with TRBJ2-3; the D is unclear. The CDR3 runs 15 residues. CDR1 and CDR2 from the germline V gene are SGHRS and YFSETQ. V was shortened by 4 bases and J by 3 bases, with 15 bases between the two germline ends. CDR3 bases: TGCGCCAGCAGCCTGTGGGGTTTAGAGACAGATACGCAGTATTTT. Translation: CASSLWGLETDTQYF.

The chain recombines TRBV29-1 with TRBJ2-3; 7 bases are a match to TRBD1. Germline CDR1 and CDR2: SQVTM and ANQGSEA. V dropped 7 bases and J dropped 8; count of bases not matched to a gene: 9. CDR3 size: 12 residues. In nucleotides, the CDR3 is TGCAGCGGGGGACAGTCCGAGGGTACGCAGTATTTT. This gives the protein CSGGQSEGTQYF.

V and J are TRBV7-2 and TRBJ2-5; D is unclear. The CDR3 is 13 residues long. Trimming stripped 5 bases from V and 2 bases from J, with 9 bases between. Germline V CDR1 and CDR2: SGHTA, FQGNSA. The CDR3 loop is CASSPRVQETQYF. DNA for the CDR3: TGTGCCAGCAGCCCCCGCGTACAAGAGACCCAGTACTTC.

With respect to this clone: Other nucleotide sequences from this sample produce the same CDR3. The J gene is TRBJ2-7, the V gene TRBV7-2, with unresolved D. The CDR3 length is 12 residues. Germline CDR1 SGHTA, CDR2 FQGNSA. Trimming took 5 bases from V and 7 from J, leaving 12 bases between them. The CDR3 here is CASSLTGFEQYF. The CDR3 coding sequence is TGTGCCAGCAGCCTAACGGGCTTTGAGCAGTACTTC. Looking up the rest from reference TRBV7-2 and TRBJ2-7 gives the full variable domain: GAGVSQSPSNKVTEKGKDVELRCDPISGHTALYWYRQSLGQGLEFLIYFQGNSAPDKSGLPSDRFSAERTGGSVSTLTIQRTQQEDSAVYLCASSLTGFEQYFGPGTRLTVT.

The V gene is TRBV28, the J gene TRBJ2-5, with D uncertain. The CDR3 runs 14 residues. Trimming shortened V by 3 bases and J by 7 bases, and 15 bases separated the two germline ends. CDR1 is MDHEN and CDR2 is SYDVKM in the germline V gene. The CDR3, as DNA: TGTGCCAGCAGTTTCGGACGGACCGGCGGGACCCAGTACTTC. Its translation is CASSFGRTGGTQYF.

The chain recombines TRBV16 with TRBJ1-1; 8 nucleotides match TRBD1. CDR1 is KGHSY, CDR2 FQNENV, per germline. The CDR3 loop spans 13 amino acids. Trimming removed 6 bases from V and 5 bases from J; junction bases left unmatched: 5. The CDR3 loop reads CASSIQGGTEAFF. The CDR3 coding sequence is TGTGCCAGCAGTATACAGGGGGGAACTGAAGCTTTCTTT.

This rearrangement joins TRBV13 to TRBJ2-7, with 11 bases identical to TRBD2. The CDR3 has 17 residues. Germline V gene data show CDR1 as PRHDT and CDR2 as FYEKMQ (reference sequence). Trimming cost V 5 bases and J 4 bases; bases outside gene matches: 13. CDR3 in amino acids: CASSPKGGLAESYEQYF. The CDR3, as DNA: TGTGCCAGCAGCCCAAAGGGGGGACTAGCGGAGTCTTACGAGCAGTACTTC.

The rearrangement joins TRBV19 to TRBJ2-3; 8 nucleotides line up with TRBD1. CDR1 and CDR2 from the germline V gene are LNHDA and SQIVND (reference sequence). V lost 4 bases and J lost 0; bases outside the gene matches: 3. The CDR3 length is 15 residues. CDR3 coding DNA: TGTGCCAGTAGTACGCGGACAGGGAGCACAGATACGCAGTATTTT. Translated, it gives CASSTRTGSTDTQYF.

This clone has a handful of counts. The CDR3 bases are TGCGCCAGCAGCCAAGGGGGCGCCGAAAACATTCAGTACTTC. This encodes CASSQGGAENIQYF. V is TRBV5-1 and J is TRBJ2-4; 7 positions agree with TRBD1. Germline loops: CDR1 SGHRS, CDR2 YFSETQ. V was pared by 4 bases and J by 5 bases, with 6 bases of the junction left unmatched. The CDR3 covers 14 residues.

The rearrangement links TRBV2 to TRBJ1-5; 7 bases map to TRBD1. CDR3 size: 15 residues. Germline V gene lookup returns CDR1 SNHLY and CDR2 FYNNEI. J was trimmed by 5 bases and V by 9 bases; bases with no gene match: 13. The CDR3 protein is CASYPGGRGDQPQHF. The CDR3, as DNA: TGTGCCAGTTACCCAGGGGGGAGGGGAGATCAGCCCCAGCATTTT.

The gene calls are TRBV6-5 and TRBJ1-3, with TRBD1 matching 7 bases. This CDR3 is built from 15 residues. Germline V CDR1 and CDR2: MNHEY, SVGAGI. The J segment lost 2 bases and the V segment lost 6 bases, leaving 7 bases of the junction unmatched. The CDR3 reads CASRSDREPGNTIYF. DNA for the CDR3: TGTGCCAGCAGATCCGACAGGGAGCCTGGAAACACCATATATTTT.

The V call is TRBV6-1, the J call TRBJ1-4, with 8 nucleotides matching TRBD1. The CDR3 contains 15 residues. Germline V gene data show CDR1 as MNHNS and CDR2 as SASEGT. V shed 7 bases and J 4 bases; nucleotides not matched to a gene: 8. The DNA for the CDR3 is TGTGCCAGCAATCCCGACAGGGGATATAATGAAAAACTGTTTTTT. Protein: CASNPDRGYNEKLFF.

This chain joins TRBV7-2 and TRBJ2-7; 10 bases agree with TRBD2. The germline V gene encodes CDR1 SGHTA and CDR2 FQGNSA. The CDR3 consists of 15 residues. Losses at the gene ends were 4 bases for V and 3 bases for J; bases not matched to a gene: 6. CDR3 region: CASSSSLAGFYEQYF. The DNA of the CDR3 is TGTGCCAGCAGCTCCTCACTAGCGGGATTCTACGAGCAGTACTTC.

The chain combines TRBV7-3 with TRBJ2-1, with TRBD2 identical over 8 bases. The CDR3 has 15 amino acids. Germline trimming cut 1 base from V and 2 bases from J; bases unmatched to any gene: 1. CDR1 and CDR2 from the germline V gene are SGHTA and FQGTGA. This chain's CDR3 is CASSLSSGTYNEQFF. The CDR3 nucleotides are TGTGCCAGCAGCTTAAGTAGCGGGACCTACAATGAGCAGTTCTTC.

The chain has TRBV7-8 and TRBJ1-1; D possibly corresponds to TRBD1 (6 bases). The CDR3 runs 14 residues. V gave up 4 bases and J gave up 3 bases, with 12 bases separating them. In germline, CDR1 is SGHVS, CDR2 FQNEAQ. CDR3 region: CASSSTGQHTEAFF. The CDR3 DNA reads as TGTGCCAGCAGCTCTACAGGGCAACACACTGAAGCTTTCTTT.

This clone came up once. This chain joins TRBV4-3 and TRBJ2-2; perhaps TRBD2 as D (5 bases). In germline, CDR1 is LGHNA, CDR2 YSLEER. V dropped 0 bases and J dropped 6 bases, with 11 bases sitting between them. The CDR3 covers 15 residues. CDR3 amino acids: CASSQDRSSAGELFF. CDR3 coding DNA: TGCGCCAGCAGCCAAGATAGGAGTAGCGCCGGGGAGCTGTTTTTT.

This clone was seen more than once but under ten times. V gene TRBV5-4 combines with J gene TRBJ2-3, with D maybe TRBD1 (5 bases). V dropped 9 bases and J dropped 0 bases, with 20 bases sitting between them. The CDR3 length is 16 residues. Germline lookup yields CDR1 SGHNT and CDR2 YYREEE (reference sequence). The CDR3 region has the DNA TGTGCCACGACATCGTCCAGGGTTAGGAGCACAGATACGCAGTATTTT. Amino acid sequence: CATTSSRVRSTDTQYF.

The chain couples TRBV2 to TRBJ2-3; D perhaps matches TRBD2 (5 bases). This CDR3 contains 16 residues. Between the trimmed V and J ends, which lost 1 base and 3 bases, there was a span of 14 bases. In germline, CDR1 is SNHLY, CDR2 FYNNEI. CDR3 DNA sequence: TGTGCCAGCAGTGAAGGGGCCCAATGGAGGACAGATACGCAGTATTTT. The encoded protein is CASSEGAQWRTDTQYF.

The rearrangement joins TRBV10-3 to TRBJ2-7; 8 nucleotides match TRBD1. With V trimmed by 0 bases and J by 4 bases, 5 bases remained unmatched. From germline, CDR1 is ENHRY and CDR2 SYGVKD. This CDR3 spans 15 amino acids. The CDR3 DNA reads TGTGCCATCAGTGAGTCGGACAGGGTTTCTTACGAGCAGTACTTC. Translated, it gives CAISESDRVSYEQYF.

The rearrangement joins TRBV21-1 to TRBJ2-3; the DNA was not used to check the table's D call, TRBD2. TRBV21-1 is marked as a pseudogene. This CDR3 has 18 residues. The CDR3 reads CASSKDRGLAGVGDTQYF. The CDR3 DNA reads TGTGCCAGCAGCAAAGATAGAGGACTAGCGGGAGTTGGGGATACGCAGTATTTT.

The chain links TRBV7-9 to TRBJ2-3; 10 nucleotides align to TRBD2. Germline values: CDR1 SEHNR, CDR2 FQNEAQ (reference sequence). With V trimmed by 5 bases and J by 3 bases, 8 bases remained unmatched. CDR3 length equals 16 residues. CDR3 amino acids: CASSTPSGGGTDTQYF. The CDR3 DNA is TGTGCCAGCAGCACCCCGAGCGGGGGGGGAACAGATACGCAGTATTTT.

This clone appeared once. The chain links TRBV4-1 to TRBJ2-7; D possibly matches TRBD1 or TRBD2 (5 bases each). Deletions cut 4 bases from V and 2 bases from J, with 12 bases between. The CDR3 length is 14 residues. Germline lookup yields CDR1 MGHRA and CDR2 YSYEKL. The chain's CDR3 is CASSPGDGTYEQYF. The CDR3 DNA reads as TGCGCCAGCAGCCCTGGGGACGGAACCTACGAGCAGTACTTC.

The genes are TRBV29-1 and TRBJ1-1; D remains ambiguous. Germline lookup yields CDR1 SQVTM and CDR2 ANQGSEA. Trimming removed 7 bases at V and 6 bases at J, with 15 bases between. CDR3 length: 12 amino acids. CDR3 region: CSAPGLRSEAFF. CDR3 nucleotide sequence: TGCAGCGCGCCCGGACTCCGTTCTGAAGCTTTCTTT.

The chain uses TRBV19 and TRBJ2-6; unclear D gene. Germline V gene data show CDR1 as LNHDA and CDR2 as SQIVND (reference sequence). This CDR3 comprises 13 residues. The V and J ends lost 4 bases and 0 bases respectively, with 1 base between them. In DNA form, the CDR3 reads TGTGCCAGTAGTAGCTCTGGGGCCAACGTCCTGACTTTC. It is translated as CASSSSGANVLTF.

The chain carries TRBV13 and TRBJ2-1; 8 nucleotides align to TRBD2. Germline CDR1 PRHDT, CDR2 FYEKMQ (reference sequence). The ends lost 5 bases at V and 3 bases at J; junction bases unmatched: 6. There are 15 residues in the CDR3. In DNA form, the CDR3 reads TGTGCCAGCAGCCACGGGAGGGCCCTCTACAATGAGCAGTTCTTC. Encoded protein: CASSHGRALYNEQFF.